Below, one TCR beta chain is given with its context. The antigen is not known. With 60 Vbeta and 13 Jbeta primers, the PCR was carried out. Some clones are missing from TCRdb's copy, which holds only in-frame ones; the method was immunoSEQ multiplex PCR. The data show about 90,000 clones, around three fifths seen once. The CDR3 sequence is 17 residues long. J was trimmed by 2 bases and V by 3 bases; bases with no gene match: 12. Germline values: CDR1 ENHRY, CDR2 SYGVKD. This record comes from a study of cytomegalovirus exposure and HLA in healthy donors. Study results and limitations: The CMV antigen specificity of three CMV-associated chains was confirmed through in vitro analysis. A previous analysis found most TCR beta V segments productive roughly 87% or roughly 30% of the time.

The sequenced sample was PBMCs. This clonotype originated in a woman aged 45 to 65 in good health and CMV-seropositive. The chain employs TRBV10-3 and TRBJ1-1; 7 positions agree with TRBD1. In DNA, the CDR3 is TGTGCCATCAGTGACCCGGGACAGCCAACCCTTAACACTGAAGCTTTCTTT. It is translated as CAISDPGQPTLNTEAFF.